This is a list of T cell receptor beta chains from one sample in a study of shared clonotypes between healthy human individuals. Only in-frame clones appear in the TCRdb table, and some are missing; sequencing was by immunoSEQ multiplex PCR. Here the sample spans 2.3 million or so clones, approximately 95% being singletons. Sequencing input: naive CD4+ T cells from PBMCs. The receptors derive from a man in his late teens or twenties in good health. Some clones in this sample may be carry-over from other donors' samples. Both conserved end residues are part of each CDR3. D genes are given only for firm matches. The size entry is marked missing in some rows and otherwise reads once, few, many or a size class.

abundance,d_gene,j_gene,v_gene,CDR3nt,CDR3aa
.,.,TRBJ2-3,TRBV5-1,TGCGCCAGCACCCTTCGGGCCTATTCAGATACGCAGTATTTT,CASTLRAYSDTQYF
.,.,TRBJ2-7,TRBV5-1,TGCGCCAGCAGCTTGGATCCAAGCTCCTACGAGCAGTACTTC,CASSLDPSSYEQYF
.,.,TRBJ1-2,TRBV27,TGTGCCACCCAAGGGGGAAATGGCTACACCTTC,CATQGGNGYTF
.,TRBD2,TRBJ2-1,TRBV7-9,TGTGCCAGCAGCCAGAAAGGACTAGCGGCCTCTAATGAGCAGTTCTTC,CASSQKGLAASNEQFF
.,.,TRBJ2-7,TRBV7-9,TGTGCCAGCAGCTTAGGAGGGGTCCAGGGGCAGTACTTC,CASSLGGVQGQYF
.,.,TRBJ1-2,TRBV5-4,TGTGCCAGCAGCCTGGGCATTCCCTCCCCTTCCTATGGCTACACCTTC,CASSLGIPSPSYGYTF
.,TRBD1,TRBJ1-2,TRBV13,TGTGCCAGCAGTCCCACCACCGGGACAGTAAGGTATGGCTACACCTTC,CASSPTTGTVRYGYTF
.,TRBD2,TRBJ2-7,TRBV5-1,TGCGCCAGCAGCTTGGTGACTAGCGGGGTGTCCTACGAGCAGTACTTC,CASSLVTSGVSYEQYF
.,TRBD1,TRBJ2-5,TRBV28,TGTGCCAGCAGTCCGCCGGACAGGGGATGGCAGACCCAGTACTTC,CASSPPDRGWQTQYF
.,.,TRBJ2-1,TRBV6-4,TGTGCCAGCAGTGACTCGTACAGGGATGAGCAGTTCTTC,CASSDSYRDEQFF
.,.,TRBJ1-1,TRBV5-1,TGCGCCAGCAGCGAGGGGTTCTCCGGTAAGACTGAAGCTTTCTTT,CASSEGFSGKTEAFF
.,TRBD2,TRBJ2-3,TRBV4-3,TGCGCCAGCAGCCAAGGGGGGGGAAGGACAGATACGCAGTATTTT,CASSQGGGRTDTQYF
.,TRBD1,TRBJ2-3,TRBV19,TGTGCCAGTAGTATGCAGGGGGTCGGAGGAGATACGCAGTATTTT,CASSMQGVGGDTQYF
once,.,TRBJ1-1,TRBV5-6,TGTGCCAGCAGCTTTTTCGGGCAGGCGCCGGGATTCACTGAAGCTTTCTTT,CASSFFGQAPGFTEAFF
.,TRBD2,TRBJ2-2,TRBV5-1,TGCGCCAGCAGCCCACGGACTAGCGGACACGCCGGGGAGCTGTTTTTT,CASSPRTSGHAGELFF
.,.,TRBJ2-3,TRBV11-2,TGTGCCAGCAGCTTACTAGCACCGATGAGCACAGATACGCAGTATTTT,CASSLLAPMSTDTQYF
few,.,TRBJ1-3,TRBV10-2,TGCGCCAGCACTTACCACGGGGGTTCAGGAAACACCATATATTTT,CASTYHGGSGNTIYF
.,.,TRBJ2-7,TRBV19,TGTGCCAGTAGTATAGACGGCAGGGAGACCTACGAGCAGTACTTC,CASSIDGRETYEQYF
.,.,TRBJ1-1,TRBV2,TGTGCCAGCAGCGGGACGGGGTGGGGAACTGAAGCTTTCTTT,CASSGTGWGTEAFF
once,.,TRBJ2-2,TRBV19,TGTGCCACTAACAGGGTCCCAGAGGTCCGGGAGCTGTTTTTT,CATNRVPEVRELFF
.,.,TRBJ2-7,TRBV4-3,TGCGCCAGCAGCCAAGTCGGAGGGAGGAGGACCTACGAGCAGTACTTC,CASSQVGGRRTYEQYF
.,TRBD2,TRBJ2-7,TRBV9,TGTGCCAGCAGCGTAGAAGCGGGAGCCTACGAGCAGTACTTC,CASSVEAGAYEQYF
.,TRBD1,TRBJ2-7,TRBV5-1,TGCGCCAGCAGCCCCGGGACAGGCCTTGGGGAGCAGTACTTC,CASSPGTGLGEQYF
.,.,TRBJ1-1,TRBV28,TGTGCCAGTCTAGGGGTGAATGAAGCTTTCTTT,CASLGVNEAFF
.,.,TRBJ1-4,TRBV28,TGTGCCAGCAGTTTAGGGGGGGCGCGGGACGGAAAACTGTTTTTT,CASSLGGARDGKLFF
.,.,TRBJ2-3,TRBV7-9,TGTGCCAGCAGCTCCGCAGGGACAGATACGCAGTATTTT,CASSSAGTDTQYF
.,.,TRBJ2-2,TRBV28,TGTGCCAGCAGTGACGTCTTGGGAGTGGGCACCGGGGAGCTGTTTTTT,CASSDVLGVGTGELFF
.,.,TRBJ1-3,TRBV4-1,TGCGCCAGCAGCCAAGATAACAGCCGAAACACCATATATTTT,CASSQDNSRNTIYF
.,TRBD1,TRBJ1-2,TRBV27,TGTGCCAGCAGTTTAAGTGGCAGGGGGGCTCCTGGCTACACCTTC,CASSLSGRGAPGYTF
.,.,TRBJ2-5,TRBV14,TGTGCCAGCAGCCAAGAGCGGGATGGGACCCAGTACTTC,CASSQERDGTQYF
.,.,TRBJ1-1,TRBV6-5,TGTGCCAGCAGCTCTGGACAGTTAAAGAACACTGAAGCTTTCTTT,CASSSGQLKNTEAFF
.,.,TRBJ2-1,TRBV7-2,TGTGCCAGCAGCGACGACTACCTCTACAATGAGCAGTTCTTC,CASSDDYLYNEQFF
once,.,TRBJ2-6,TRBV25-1,TGTGCCAGCAGTCCAGGTGGGTCTGGGGCCAACGTCCTGACTTTC,CASSPGGSGANVLTF
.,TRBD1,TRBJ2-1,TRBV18,TGTGCCAGCTCACCCCGGACAGGGGGTTACAATGAGCAGTTCTTC,CASSPRTGGYNEQFF
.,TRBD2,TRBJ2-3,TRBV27,TGTGCCAGCAGGTTTAGCGGGAGGGTAGGAGATACGCAGTATTTT,CASRFSGRVGDTQYF
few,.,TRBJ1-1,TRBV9,TGTGCCAGCAGCGTAGTGAGAGGGGGAGAAGCTTTCTTT,CASSVVRGGEAFF
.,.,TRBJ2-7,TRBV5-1,TGCGCCAGCAGCTCCCAGCCCGCCTACGAGCAGTACTTC,CASSSQPAYEQYF
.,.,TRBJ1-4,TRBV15,TGTGCCACCAGCAGCCGAACAGCAACTAATGAAAAACTGTTTTTT,CATSSRTATNEKLFF
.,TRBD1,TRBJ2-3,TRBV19,TGTGCCAGTAGTAAGTGGACAGGGGGGACCCGCACAGATACGCAGTATTTT,CASSKWTGGTRTDTQYF
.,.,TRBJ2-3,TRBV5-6,TGTGCCAGCAGCTTGTACCAGGGGCTCACAGATACGCAGTATTTT,CASSLYQGLTDTQYF
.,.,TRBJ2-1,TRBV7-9,TGTGCCAGCAGCTTAACCGGATCCTACAATGAGCAGTTCTTC,CASSLTGSYNEQFF
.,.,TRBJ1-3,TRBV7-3,TGTGCCAGCAGCTTGGGGGGTACATGGGGAAACACCATATATTTT,CASSLGGTWGNTIYF